This passage covers 21 T cell receptor beta chains from one sample sequenced in a study of Ad26.COV2.S vaccination and SARS-CoV-2 variants. The data were produced by immunoSEQ multiplex PCR, yet TCRdb's version contains in-frame clones alone and is incomplete. The table has some 7,000 clones, around 84% seen once; the top ten hold roughly 30%. The sample was peripheral blood, taken after recovery from COVID-19. These TCRs come from a human donor who had recovered from COVID-19.

The chain recombines TRBV24-1 with TRBJ2-2; D is undetermined. CDR3 length: 11 residues. CDR1 is KGHDR, CDR2 SFDVKD, per germline. Trimming stripped 5 bases from V and 7 bases from J, with 4 bases between. CDR3 DNA: TGTGCCACCAGTGGAAGCGGGGAGCTGTTTTTT. Amino acid sequence: CATSGSGELFF.

V and J are TRBV28 and TRBJ1-2, with D possibly being TRBD1 (5 bases). V lost 4 bases and J 4 bases, leaving 10 bases between the germline ends. Germline V gene sequence: CDR1 MDHEN, CDR2 SYDVKM. This CDR3 comprises 13 residues. The CDR3 spells CASSWDGLYGYTF. The CDR3 DNA follows: TGTGCCAGCAGTTGGGACGGACTCTATGGCTACACCTTC.

The rearrangement joins TRBV27 to TRBJ1-2, with D hard to call. Trimming took off 4 bases at V and 1 base at J, with 13 bases between the two ends. The CDR3 is 15 amino acids. Germline CDR1 MNHEY, CDR2 SMNVEV (reference sequence). DNA of the CDR3: TGTGCCAGCAGTTCCGCTCAGAGCCTTAACTATGGCTACACCTTC. It is translated as CASSSAQSLNYGYTF.

The chain recombines TRBV24-1 with TRBJ2-3; TRBD2 might be the D (6 bases). Germline V gene lookup returns CDR1 KGHDR and CDR2 SFDVKD. V lost 5 bases, J lost 6 bases, and 14 bases lay in between. The CDR3 is made up of 14 amino acids. In DNA form, the CDR3 reads TGTGCCACCAGTGCCTCTCCGGGGAGGGATACGCAGTATTTT. This sequence encodes CATSASPGRDTQYF.

The chain couples TRBV7-9 to TRBJ2-3; TRBD2 agrees at 9 bases. The CDR3 runs to 15 residues. Germline trimming cut 1 base from V and 4 bases from J; bases unmatched to any gene: 3. Germline V lookup: CDR1 SEHNR, CDR2 FQNEAQ (reference sequence). CDR3 DNA: TGTGCCAGCAGCTTAGGCGGGGGGGCTTCAGATACGCAGTATTTT. Translating it yields CASSLGGGASDTQYF. Full variable domain (remainder filled in from reference TRBV7-9 and TRBJ2-3): DTGVSQNPRHKITKRGQNVTFRCDPISEHNRLYWYRQTLGQGPEFLTYFQNEAQLEKSRLLSDRFSAERPKGSFSTLEIQRTEQGDSAMYLCASSLGGGASDTQYFGPGTRLTVL.

V gene TRBV7-9 combines with J gene TRBJ1-3; D remains ambiguous. The germline V and J ends were trimmed by 1 base and 4 bases, with 8 bases remaining between them. The V gene's germline CDR1 is SEHNR and CDR2 FQNEAQ (reference sequence). The CDR3 runs to 14 residues. The CDR3 bases are TGTGCCAGCAGCTTAGAGGGCGACGGAAACACCATATATTTT. This encodes CASSLEGDGNTIYF.

With respect to this clone: Other DNA sequences of this sample code for an identical CDR3. The chain has TRBV7-2 and TRBJ2-1, with TRBD2 identical over 8 bases. Germline V CDR1 and CDR2: SGHTA, FQGNSA. The ends lost 5 bases at V and 7 bases at J; junction bases unmatched: 13. The CDR3 extends over 16 amino acids. Here the CDR3 reads CASSPGVAGTLNEQFF. The DNA for the CDR3 is TGTGCCAGCAGCCCCGGGGTAGCGGGGACGTTAAATGAGCAGTTCTTC.

The chain joins TRBV6-2 or TRBV6-3 to TRBJ2-2; 7 bases align to TRBD2. CDR3 size: 15 residues. Germline V gene data show CDR1 as MNHEY and CDR2 as SVGEGT. V lost 4 bases, J lost 1 base, and 3 bases stayed unmatched. CDR3: CASSSSGVNTGELFF. The CDR3 DNA reads as TGTGCCAGCAGTTCAAGCGGGGTGAACACCGGGGAGCTGTTTTTT.

The V call is TRBV19, the J call TRBJ1-5, with D maybe TRBD1 (6 bases). The V and J ends lost 3 bases and 4 bases respectively, with 13 bases between them. This CDR3 spans 15 amino acids. Germline V gene lookup returns CDR1 LNHDA and CDR2 SQIVND (reference sequence). The CDR3 loop is CASSINRAANQPQHF. CDR3 in DNA: TGTGCCAGTAGTATCAACAGGGCCGCGAATCAGCCCCAGCATTTT.

This clone was detected only once. The CDR3 DNA sequence: TGTGCCAGCAGCCAATCCTCGGGACAGAGGACCGGGGAGCTGTTTTTT. It yields the protein CASSQSSGQRTGELFF. V usage is TRBV4-2 and J usage is TRBJ2-2, with 7 bases aligning to TRBD1. The CDR3 extends over 16 amino acids. The trim removed 2 bases at V and 5 bases at J, leaving 8 bases unmatched. The germline gives CDR1 LGHNA, CDR2 YNFKEQ.

The chain links TRBV4-2 to TRBJ2-2, with TRBD1 as a possible D gene (5 bases). The V end was cut by 3 bases, the J end by 4 bases, with 9 bases between. The CDR3 is 14 residues long. In germline, CDR1 is LGHNA, CDR2 YNFKEQ. CDR3 DNA sequence: TGTGCCAGCAGCCAGTCCAGGGTCACCGGGGAGCTGTTTTTT. It encodes CASSQSRVTGELFF.

The chain uses TRBV9 and TRBJ2-3; the D gene could be TRBD1 or TRBD2 (6 bases each). Trimming removed 0 bases from V and 7 bases from J, with 21 bases in between. The germline CDR1 and CDR2 sequences are SGDLS and YYNGEE. The CDR3 is 17 residues long. The CDR3 here is CASSVAETGALGNTQYF. The CDR3 DNA reads as TGTGCCAGCAGCGTAGCTGAGACGGGGGCCTTGGGGAATACGCAGTATTTT.

The CDR3 DNA follows: TGCAGCGTCGATACAGATGCCTCTGGAAACACCATATATTTT. It yields the protein CSVDTDASGNTIYF. The gene calls are TRBV29-1 and TRBJ1-3, with no clear D. The CDR3 loop spans 14 amino acids. V dropped 6 bases and J dropped 0 bases, with 12 bases sitting between them. CDR1 and CDR2 (germline): SQVTM, ANQGSEA.

V and J are TRBV7-6 and TRBJ2-7; tentative D call: TRBD2 (6 bases). V lost 1 base and J 6 bases, leaving 10 bases between the germline ends. The CDR3 spans 13 residues. Germline V CDR1 and CDR2: SGHVS, FNYEAQ. The CDR3 DNA follows: TGTGCCAGCAGCTTAGTGGAGGGTGGCGAGCAGTACTTC. Amino acids: CASSLVEGGEQYF.

CDR3 sequence reads: CASGHAYEQYF. CDR3 in DNA: TGTGCCAGTGGACATGCTTACGAGCAGTACTTC. This chain links TRBV19 with TRBJ2-7; possibly TRBD1 for D (5 bases). The germline gives CDR1 LNHDA, CDR2 SQIVND (reference sequence). V was pared by 8 bases and J by 4 bases, with 9 bases between. The CDR3 is 11 amino acids.

The table lists this clone with a few counts. The chain combines TRBV27 with TRBJ2-1, with 7 bases lining up with TRBD2. Germline CDR1 reads MNHEY; CDR2 reads SMNVEV (reference sequence). V dropped 8 bases and J dropped 5; count of bases not matched to a gene: 6. This CDR3 region has 13 residues. The CDR3 loop is CASRREIDNEQFF. The CDR3 bases are TGTGCCAGCCGGCGGGAGATCGACAATGAGCAGTTCTTC.

This clone is deemed medium-sized. The rearrangement joins TRBV6-1 to TRBJ1-5; D is uncertain. V was shortened by 0 bases and J by 9 bases, with 15 bases between the two germline ends. CDR1 and CDR2 (germline): MNHNS, SASEGT. This CDR3 has 15 residues. The CDR3 DNA reads TGTGCCAGCAGTGAAGCCTTGGAGGCACCAGGGCCCCAGCATTTT. It specifies CASSEALEAPGPQHF.

The V call is TRBV7-2, the J call TRBJ2-5; 10 nucleotides agree with TRBD2. The V and J ends lost 6 bases and 5 bases, in that order; junction bases with no gene match: 15. CDR1 is SGHTA, CDR2 FQGNSA, per germline. There are 17 residues in the CDR3. CDR3 sequence reads: CASSPPGIAGGGETQYF. CDR3 sequence (DNA): TGTGCCAGCAGTCCGCCCGGAATAGCGGGGGGCGGGGAGACCCAGTACTTC.

V and J are TRBV11-2 and TRBJ1-3; 9 bases are a match to TRBD1. This CDR3 contains 19 residues. Germline V gives CDR1 SGHAT, CDR2 FQNNGV. The V segment lost 2 bases and the J segment 2 bases; nucleotides outside the gene matches: 13. The DNA of the CDR3 is TGTGCCAGCAGCTTAAGGCAGCGGGACAGGGAGAGCCCTGGAAACACCATATATTTT. Protein product: CASSLRQRDRESPGNTIYF.

This chain connects TRBV19 to TRBJ2-1; 9 nucleotides align to TRBD1. Trimming at V came to 0 bases and at J to 6 bases, leaving 9 bases not matched to a gene. The CDR3 length is 17 residues. Per the germline V gene, CDR1 is LNHDA and CDR2 is SQIVND (reference sequence). The CDR3 reads CASSIDLGTGSVNEQFF. In nucleotides, the CDR3 is TGTGCCAGTAGTATAGATCTGGGGACAGGGTCCGTCAATGAGCAGTTCTTC.

The V call is TRBV10-3, the J call TRBJ2-7; possible D gene TRBD2, 6 bases. Germline assignment: CDR1 ENHRY and CDR2 SYGVKD. V was shortened by 2 bases and J by 6 bases, with 17 bases between the two germline ends. The CDR3 runs 15 residues. The CDR3 nucleotides read TGTGCCATCAGTGAGCTAGGAGGGAGTCCCTCCGAGCAGTACTTC. Protein sequence: CAISELGGSPSEQYF.